The TCR beta chain under discussion was sequenced for a study of PD-1 blockade in classical Hodgkin lymphoma. V was trimmed by 2 bases and J by 6 bases, leaving 11 bases between them. This CDR3 is 13 amino acids long. Germline CDR1 and CDR2: KGHSH and LQKENI. Points on this clone: Its specificity is unknown.

Sequencing was performed with immunoSEQ multiplex PCR; in TCRdb, only in-frame clones are kept and a portion is missing. The sample has tens of thousands of clones, roughly nine tenths seen once. Each and every patient relapsed after autologous stem cell transplantation, and patients got differing brentuximab vedotin exposure. Regarding the study as a whole: The study found complete responders had baseline diversity similar to newly diagnosed patients. Compared with healthy donors, newly diagnosed patients reportedly showed lower baseline TCR diversity.

The chain combines TRBV18 with TRBJ2-7; no clear D gene. This material consisted of peripheral blood mononuclear cells (PBMCs), taken before the second cycle of nivolumab. The TCR comes from a human donor with classical Hodgkin lymphoma. The CDR3 nucleotides are TGTGCCAGCTCACCAGGACCCCTTGGCGAGCAGTACTTC. As protein: CASSPGPLGEQYF.